This passage covers 18 T cell receptor beta chains from one sample sequenced in a study of blood T cell repertoires in COVID-19. Sequencing used immunoSEQ multiplex PCR; TCRdb keeps in-frame clones, though not all of them. Counted here are roughly 380,000 clones, roughly 87% occurring once; the ten biggest clones make up 2.5% to 3%. Sequencing used PBMCs or T cells enriched from blood (not recorded which). These receptors all stem from a woman younger than 45 who had recovered from COVID-19.

V usage is TRBV19 and J usage is TRBJ2-7; the D gene is possibly TRBD2 (5 bases). Trimming left V 4 bases short and J 3 bases short, with 10 bases between. The CDR3 covers 13 residues. In germline, CDR1 is LNHDA, CDR2 SQIVND (reference sequence). The CDR3 bases are TGTGCCAGTAGTAGCCCAGGACTCTACGAGCAGTACTTC. This codes for CASSSPGLYEQYF. Drawing the rest from reference TRBV19 and TRBJ2-7, the complete variable domain is DGGITQSPKYLFRKEGQNVTLSCEQNLNHDAMYWYRQDPGQGLRLIYYSQIVNDFQKGDIAEGYSVSREKKESFPLTVTSAQKNPTAFYLCASSSPGLYEQYFGPGTRLTVT.

The chain joins TRBV11-2 to TRBJ1-1; TRBD1 is a possible D gene (5 bases). The CDR3 is 13 residues long. The V and J ends lost 6 bases and 1 base respectively, with 9 bases between them. Germline assignment: CDR1 SGHAT and CDR2 FQNNGV. CDR3 protein: CASRYQGNTEAFF. DNA of the CDR3: TGTGCCAGCAGATATCAGGGGAACACTGAAGCTTTCTTT.

V and J are TRBV19 and TRBJ2-2; TRBD2 aligns across 9 bases. CDR1 LNHDA and CDR2 SQIVND come from the germline V gene (reference sequence). The CDR3 spans 20 residues. The J segment lost 0 bases and the V segment lost 4 bases, leaving 15 bases of the junction unmatched. CDR3 amino acids: CASSRLGGRAFGPNTGELFF. The CDR3 nucleotides are TGTGCCAGTAGTAGATTGGGCGGGAGGGCCTTTGGGCCGAACACCGGGGAGCTGTTTTTT. Combining the CDR3 with reference TRBV19 and TRBJ2-2 gives the whole variable domain DGGITQSPKYLFRKEGQNVTLSCEQNLNHDAMYWYRQDPGQGLRLIYYSQIVNDFQKGDIAEGYSVSREKKESFPLTVTSAQKNPTAFYLCASSRLGGRAFGPNTGELFFGEGSRLTVL.

The gene calls are TRBV10-2 and TRBJ2-5, with 9 bases matching TRBD2. The CDR3 has 14 amino acids. Trimming removed 6 bases from V and 5 bases from J; junction bases left unmatched: 7. Germline lookup yields CDR1 WSHSY and CDR2 SAAADI. The CDR3 sequence is CASRLAGVAETQYF. As DNA, the CDR3 is TGCGCCAGCAGATTAGCGGGAGTGGCGGAGACCCAGTACTTC.

This clone showed up just once. This rearrangement joins TRBV3-1 (or the pseudogene TRBV3-2) to TRBJ2-5; D ambiguous. V was pared by 7 bases and J by 3 bases, with 12 bases between. The germline gives CDR1 LGHDT, CDR2 YNNKEL (reference sequence). CDR3 length equals 13 residues. The CDR3 DNA reads as TGTGCCAGCACCCTGAGCCCTAAAGAGACCCAGTACTTC. Protein product: CASTLSPKETQYF.

J is TRBJ1-2 and V is TRBV4-1; D not certain. Trimming took off 0 bases at V and 4 bases at J, with 12 bases between the two ends. Germline CDR1 and CDR2: MGHRA and YSYEKL. CDR3 length equals 15 residues. The CDR3 coding sequence is TGCGCCAGCAGCCAAGACCCGGGTCTAGGCTATGGCTACACCTTC. Translated: CASSQDPGLGYGYTF.

The genes are TRBV4-2 and TRBJ2-2, with 8 bases fitting TRBD2. Per germline, CDR1 LGHNA and CDR2 YNFKEQ. The CDR3 has 17 residues. The trim removed 0 bases at V and 3 bases at J, leaving 6 bases unmatched. This CDR3 is CASSQEKSGSYTGELFF. CDR3 coding DNA: TGTGCCAGCAGCCAAGAAAAAAGCGGGAGTTACACCGGGGAGCTGTTTTTT.

V and J are TRBV7-9 and TRBJ2-6; 10 bases line up with TRBD1. V lost 8 bases and J lost 2; bases outside the gene matches: 15. CDR1 is SEHNR and CDR2 is FQNEAQ in the germline V gene (reference sequence). The CDR3 is 19 residues long. The CDR3 reads CASPGTGAIKEAGANVLTF. CDR3 DNA sequence: TGTGCCAGCCCAGGGACAGGGGCCATAAAGGAGGCTGGGGCCAACGTCCTGACTTTC.

The chain carries TRBV3-1 (or the pseudogene TRBV3-2) and TRBJ2-1, with 11 bases that match TRBD2. CDR3 length: 17 amino acids. Germline CDR1 reads LGHDT; CDR2 reads YNNKEL (reference sequence). V lost 3 bases and J lost 2; bases outside the gene matches: 6. This chain's CDR3 is CASSHGLAGAAYNEQFF. In DNA form, the CDR3 reads TGTGCCAGCAGCCACGGACTAGCGGGCGCCGCCTACAATGAGCAGTTCTTC.

The V gene is TRBV7-2, the J gene TRBJ1-4; D is perhaps TRBD1 (5 bases). This CDR3 has 12 amino acids. V was cut by 1 base and J by 15 bases, with 12 bases left in between. Germline assignment: CDR1 SGHTA and CDR2 FQGNSA. The CDR3 reads CASSLDTGGVFF. CDR3 nucleotides: TGTGCCAGCAGCTTAGACACGGGGGGAGTGTTTTTT.

On this clone: Different DNA sequences within this sample yield the same CDR3. This chain joins TRBV6-5 and TRBJ1-2; no definite D call. The CDR3 covers 13 residues. CDR1 is MNHEY, CDR2 SVGAGI, per germline. V gave up 7 bases and J gave up 2 bases, with 11 bases separating them. The CDR3 loop is CASTRDRNYGYTF. In DNA, the CDR3 is TGTGCCAGCACTCGGGATAGGAACTATGGCTACACCTTC.

The chain uses TRBV11-2 and TRBJ2-7, with 7 nucleotides matching TRBD1. The germline gives CDR1 SGHAT, CDR2 FQNNGV. V lost 5 bases, J lost 2 bases, and 21 bases stayed unmatched. The CDR3 covers 19 residues. The CDR3 protein is CASSLSGPPSTGRAYEQYF. The DNA for the CDR3 is TGTGCCAGCAGCCTCTCGGGTCCCCCCTCGACAGGGAGAGCCTACGAGCAGTACTTC.

This chain uses TRBV6-5 with TRBJ2-1; the match to TRBD2 covers 12 bases. The CDR3 sequence is 15 residues long. J gave up 7 bases and V 6 bases, and 7 bases lay outside the gene matches. Germline CDR1 MNHEY, CDR2 SVGAGI. The CDR3 protein is CASRQTSGSKNEQFF. CDR3 in DNA: TGTGCCAGCAGGCAGACTAGCGGGAGTAAGAATGAGCAGTTCTTC.

The rearrangement uses TRBV3-1 (or the pseudogene TRBV3-2) and TRBJ2-7, with a weak D call TRBD2 (6 bases). CDR3 length equals 15 residues. V dropped 3 bases and J dropped 2 bases, with 14 bases sitting between them. The germline V gene encodes CDR1 LGHDT and CDR2 YNNKEL (reference sequence). The CDR3 reads CASSQVLAAAYEQYF. As DNA, the CDR3 is TGTGCCAGCAGCCAGGTATTAGCGGCCGCCTACGAGCAGTACTTC.

The chain couples TRBV25-1 to TRBJ1-2; the D is unclear. This CDR3 has 14 residues. The germline V gene has CDR1 MGHDK and CDR2 SYGVNS. V lost 6 bases and J lost 1, with 12 bases in between. The CDR3 DNA sequence: TGTGCCAGCAGCCCCGTAGGCGGTAACTATGGCTACACCTTC. Amino acids: CASSPVGGNYGYTF.

This chain links TRBV4-2 with TRBJ1-1, with D hard to call. Trimming shortened V by 0 bases and J by 1 base, and 6 bases separated the two germline ends. In germline, CDR1 is LGHNA, CDR2 YNFKEQ. The CDR3 extends over 14 amino acids. The CDR3 here is CASSQELGNTEAFF. Here the CDR3 DNA reads TGTGCCAGCAGCCAAGAGCTAGGGAACACTGAAGCTTTCTTT.

The chain couples TRBV15 to TRBJ1-5; unclear D gene. Per germline, CDR1 LNHNV and CDR2 YYDKDF (reference sequence). The CDR3 contains 13 residues. V lost 4 bases, J lost 8 bases, and 12 bases lay in between. The CDR3 loop is CATSIGRREPQHF. The CDR3 nucleotides read TGTGCCACCAGCATCGGCCGTCGGGAGCCCCAGCATTTT.

The rearrangement links TRBV4-2 to TRBJ2-7, with 8 bases fitting TRBD1. Per the germline V gene, CDR1 is LGHNA and CDR2 is YNFKEQ. This CDR3 is 17 amino acids long. With V trimmed by 3 bases and J by 0 bases, 10 bases remained unmatched. In nucleotides, the CDR3 is TGTGCCAGCAGCCAGCTCCCAGGGGGCCTCCGCTCCTACGAGCAGTACTTC. Protein product: CASSQLPGGLRSYEQYF.